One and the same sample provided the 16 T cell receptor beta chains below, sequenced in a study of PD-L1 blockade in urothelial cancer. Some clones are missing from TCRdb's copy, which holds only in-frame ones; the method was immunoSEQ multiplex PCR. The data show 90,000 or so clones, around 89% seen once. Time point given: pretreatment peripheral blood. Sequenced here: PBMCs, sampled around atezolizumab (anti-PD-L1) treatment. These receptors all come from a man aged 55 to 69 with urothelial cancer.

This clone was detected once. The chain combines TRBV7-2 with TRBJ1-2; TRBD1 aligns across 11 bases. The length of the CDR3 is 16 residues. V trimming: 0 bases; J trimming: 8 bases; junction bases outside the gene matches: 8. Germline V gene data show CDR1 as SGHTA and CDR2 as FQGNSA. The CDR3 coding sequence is TGTGCCAGCAGCTTAGCCCCGGGACAGGGGGAACGGGGCTACACCTTC. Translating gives CASSLAPGQGERGYTF. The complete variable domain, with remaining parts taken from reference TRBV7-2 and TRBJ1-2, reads GAGVSQSPSNKVTEKGKDVELRCDPISGHTALYWYRQSLGQGLEFLIYFQGNSAPDKSGLPSDRFSAERTGGSVSTLTIQRTQQEDSAVYLCASSLAPGQGERGYTFGSGTRLTVV.

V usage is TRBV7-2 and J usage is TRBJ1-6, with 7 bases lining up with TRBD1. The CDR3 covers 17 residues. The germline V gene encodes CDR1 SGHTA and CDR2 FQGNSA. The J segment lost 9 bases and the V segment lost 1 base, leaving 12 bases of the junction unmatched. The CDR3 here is CASSLETMTGLGSPLHF. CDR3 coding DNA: TGTGCCAGCAGCTTAGAAACGATGACAGGGCTGGGTTCACCCCTCCACTTT.

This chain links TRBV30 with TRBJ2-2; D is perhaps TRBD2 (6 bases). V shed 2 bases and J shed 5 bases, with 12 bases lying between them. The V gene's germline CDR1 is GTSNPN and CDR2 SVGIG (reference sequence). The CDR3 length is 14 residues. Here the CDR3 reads CAWSLEGDTGELFF. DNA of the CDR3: TGTGCCTGGAGTTTGGAGGGTGATACCGGGGAGCTGTTTTTT.

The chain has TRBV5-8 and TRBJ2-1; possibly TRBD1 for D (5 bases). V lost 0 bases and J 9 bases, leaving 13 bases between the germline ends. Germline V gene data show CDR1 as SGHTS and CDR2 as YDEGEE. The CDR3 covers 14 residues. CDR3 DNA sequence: TGTGCCAGCAGCTTGGAGGGGCATCGGGTTGAGCAGTTCTTC. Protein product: CASSLEGHRVEQFF.

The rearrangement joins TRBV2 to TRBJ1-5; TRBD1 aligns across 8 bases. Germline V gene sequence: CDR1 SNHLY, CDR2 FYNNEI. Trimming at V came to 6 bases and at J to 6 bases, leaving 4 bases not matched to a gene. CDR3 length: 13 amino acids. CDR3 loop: CASRGQGGQPQHF. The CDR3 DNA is TGTGCCAGCAGAGGACAGGGTGGTCAGCCCCAGCATTTT.

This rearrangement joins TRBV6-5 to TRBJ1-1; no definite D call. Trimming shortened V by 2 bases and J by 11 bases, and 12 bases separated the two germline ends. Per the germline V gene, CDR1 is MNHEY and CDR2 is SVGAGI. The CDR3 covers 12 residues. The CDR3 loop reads CASSYTGGPAFF. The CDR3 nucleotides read TGTGCCAGCAGTTACACGGGAGGGCCCGCTTTCTTT.

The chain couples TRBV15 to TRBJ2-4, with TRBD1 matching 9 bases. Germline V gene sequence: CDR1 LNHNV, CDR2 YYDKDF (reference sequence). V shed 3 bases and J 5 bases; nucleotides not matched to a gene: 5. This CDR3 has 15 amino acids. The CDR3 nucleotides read TGTGCCACCAGCAGCCTACAGGGGGCCGAAAACATTCAGTACTTC. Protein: CATSSLQGAENIQYF.

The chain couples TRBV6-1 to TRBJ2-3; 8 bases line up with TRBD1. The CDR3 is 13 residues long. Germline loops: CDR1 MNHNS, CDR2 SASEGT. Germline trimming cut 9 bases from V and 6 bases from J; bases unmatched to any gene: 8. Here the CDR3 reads CASLNRGADTQYF. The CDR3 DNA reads TGTGCCAGTTTGAACAGGGGGGCGGATACGCAGTATTTT.

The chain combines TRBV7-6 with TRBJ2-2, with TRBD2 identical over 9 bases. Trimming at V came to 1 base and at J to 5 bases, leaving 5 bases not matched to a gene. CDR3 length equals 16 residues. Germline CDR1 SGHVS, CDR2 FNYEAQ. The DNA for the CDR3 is TGTGCCAGCAGCTTAGTATATAGCGGGAGTACCGGGGAGCTGTTTTTT. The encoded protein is CASSLVYSGSTGELFF.

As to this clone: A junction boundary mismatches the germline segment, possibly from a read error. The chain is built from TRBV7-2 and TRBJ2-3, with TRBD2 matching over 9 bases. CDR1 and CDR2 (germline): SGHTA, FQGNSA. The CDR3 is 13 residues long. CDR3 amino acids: CASSGTSKDTQYF. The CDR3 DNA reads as TGTGCCAGCAGCGGGACTAGCAAAGATACGCAGTATTTT.

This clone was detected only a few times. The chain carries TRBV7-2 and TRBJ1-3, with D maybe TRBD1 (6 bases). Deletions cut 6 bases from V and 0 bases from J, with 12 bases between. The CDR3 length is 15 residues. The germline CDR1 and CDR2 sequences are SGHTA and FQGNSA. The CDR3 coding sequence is TGTGCCAGCAGTCAAACAGGGCTCTCTGGAAACACCATATATTTT. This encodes CASSQTGLSGNTIYF. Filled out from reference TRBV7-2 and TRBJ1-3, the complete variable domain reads GAGVSQSPSNKVTEKGKDVELRCDPISGHTALYWYRQSLGQGLEFLIYFQGNSAPDKSGLPSDRFSAERTGGSVSTLTIQRTQQEDSAVYLCASSQTGLSGNTIYFGEGSWLTVV.

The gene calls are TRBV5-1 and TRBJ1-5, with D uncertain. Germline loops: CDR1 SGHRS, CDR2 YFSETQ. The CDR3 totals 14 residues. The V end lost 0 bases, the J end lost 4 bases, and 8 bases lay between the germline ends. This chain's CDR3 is CASSLGGNNQPQHF. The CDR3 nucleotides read TGCGCCAGCAGCTTGGGAGGGAATAATCAGCCCCAGCATTTT.

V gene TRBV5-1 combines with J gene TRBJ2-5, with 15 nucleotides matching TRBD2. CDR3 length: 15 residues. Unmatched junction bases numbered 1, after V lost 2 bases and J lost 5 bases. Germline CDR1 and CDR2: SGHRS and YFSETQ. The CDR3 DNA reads TGCGCCAGCAGCTTAGGGACTAGCGGGGGGGAGACCCAGTACTTC. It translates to CASSLGTSGGETQYF. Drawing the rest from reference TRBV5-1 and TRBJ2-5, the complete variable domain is KAGVTQTPRYLIKTRGQQVTLSCSPISGHRSVSWYQQTPGQGLQFLFEYFSETQRNKGNFPGRFSGRQFSNSRSEMNVSTLELGDSALYLCASSLGTSGGETQYFGPGTRLLVL.

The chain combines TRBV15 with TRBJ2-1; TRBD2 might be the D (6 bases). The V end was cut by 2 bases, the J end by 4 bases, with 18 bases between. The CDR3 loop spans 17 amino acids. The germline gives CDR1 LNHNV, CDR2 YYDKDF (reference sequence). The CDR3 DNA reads TGTGCCACCAGCAGACTTTATCCGGGAGACGGGTACAATGAGCAGTTCTTC. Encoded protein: CATSRLYPGDGYNEQFF.

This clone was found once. The CDR3 sequence is CASSLGSGLGGELFF. The CDR3 nucleotides read TGCGCCAGCAGCTTGGGGTCGGGTCTAGGCGGGGAGCTGTTTTTT. The chain links TRBV5-1 to TRBJ2-2; D uncertain. The V gene lost 0 bases and the J gene lost 7 bases, with 13 bases spanning the gap. The CDR3 extends over 15 amino acids. Looked up from germline, CDR1 is SGHRS and CDR2 is YFSETQ. Variable domain in full (rest from reference TRBV5-1 and TRBJ2-2): KAGVTQTPRYLIKTRGQQVTLSCSPISGHRSVSWYQQTPGQGLQFLFEYFSETQRNKGNFPGRFSGRQFSNSRSEMNVSTLELGDSALYLCASSLGSGLGGELFFGEGSRLTVL.

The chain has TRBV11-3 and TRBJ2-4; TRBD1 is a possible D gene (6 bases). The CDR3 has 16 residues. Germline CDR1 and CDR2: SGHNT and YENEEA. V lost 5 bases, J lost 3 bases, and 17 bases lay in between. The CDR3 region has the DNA TGTGCCAGCAGCACACTCCGGCGAGGGGGCAAAAACATTCAGTACTTC. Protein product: CASSTLRRGGKNIQYF.